What follows are 14 T cell receptor beta chains derived from one specimen sequenced in a study of blood T cells in healthy people across ages (dated by TCRdb to between 2014 and 2017). Libraries came from 5' RACE. Sequenced on an Illumina HiSeq 2500. A second roughly 7 to 11 cycle PCR used a sample-barcoded 5' primer and a J-beta primer mix. TCRdb reprocessed the public reads (quality trimming at Q25 with fastp, clone calling with MiXCR) and kept in-frame beta chains. Every CDR3 protein is listed once, alongside the most common genes and DNA of its rows. The sample has roughly 1,500,000 distinct CDR3 sequences on record, roughly 45% of them singletons. Approximately 7.9% of the sample is taken by the ten largest. The specimen was blood. The receptor set was obtained from a woman aged 18-35 years in good health.

In this sample, this clonotype turned up a few times. The chain is built from TRBV6-5 and TRBJ2-5, with D perhaps TRBD1 (6 bases). CDR1 is MNHEY, CDR2 SVGAGI, per germline. Trimming took off 5 bases at V and 1 base at J, with 17 bases between the two ends. CDR3 size: 16 residues. The CDR3 protein is CASSTKGDRGQETQYF. The DNA for the CDR3 is TGTGCCAGCAGTACTAAGGGGGATAGGGGCCAAGAGACCCAGTACTTC.

This chain uses TRBV2 with TRBJ2-5; perhaps TRBD2 as D (6 bases). Germline CDR1 SNHLY, CDR2 FYNNEI. V lost 5 bases, J lost 13 bases, and 14 bases lay in between. This CDR3 contains 11 residues. The CDR3 is CASSLRDFWYF. CDR3 sequence (DNA): TGTGCCAGCAGTCTACGGGACTTTTGGTACTTC.

The rearrangement links TRBV7-2 to TRBJ2-1, with TRBD1 identical over 8 bases. The CDR3 length is 16 residues. Germline V gene lookup returns CDR1 SGHTA and CDR2 FQGNSA. V shed 4 bases and J 0 bases; nucleotides not matched to a gene: 5. The CDR3 reads CASSWTGSDSYNEQFF. The CDR3 bases are TGTGCCAGCAGCTGGACAGGGAGTGACTCCTACAATGAGCAGTTCTTC.

V usage is TRBV28 and J usage is TRBJ2-3, with D uncertain. The length of the CDR3 is 13 residues. Trimming stripped 8 bases from V and 3 bases from J, with 12 bases between. Germline CDR1 MDHEN, CDR2 SYDVKM. The CDR3 loop reads CASLRRITDTQYF. CDR3 nucleotide sequence: TGTGCCAGCCTCCGCCGGATTACAGATACGCAGTATTTT.

The chain is built from TRBV11-2 and TRBJ2-5; D unresolved. V was clipped by 5 bases and J by 7 bases, with 23 bases between them. Germline CDR1 SGHAT, CDR2 FQNNGV. This CDR3 has 16 amino acids. The CDR3 loop reads CASSLNFGVDWGTQYF. CDR3 DNA sequence: TGTGCCAGCAGCCTAAACTTTGGGGTTGACTGGGGGACCCAGTACTTC.

This chain uses TRBV6-6 with TRBJ2-7; the match to TRBD1 covers 7 bases. Losses at the gene ends were 5 bases for V and 3 bases for J; bases not matched to a gene: 10. Germline CDR1 MNHNY, CDR2 SVGAGI (reference sequence). The CDR3 consists of 15 residues. The CDR3 region has the DNA TGTGCCAGCAGTGACCGACAGGGAAAGGTCTACGAGCAGTACTTC. Its protein is CASSDRQGKVYEQYF.

The J gene is TRBJ2-5, the V gene TRBV20-1; no clear D. This CDR3 has 14 amino acids. V lost 1 base and J lost 1, with 10 bases in between. Germline CDR1 is DFQATT and CDR2 is SNEGSKA (reference sequence). CDR3 protein: CSARVGEPQETQYF. DNA of the CDR3: TGCAGTGCTAGAGTGGGTGAGCCCCAAGAGACCCAGTACTTC.

The chain uses TRBV24-1 and TRBJ2-1; D is perhaps TRBD1 or TRBD2 (5 bases each). Germline loops: CDR1 KGHDR, CDR2 SFDVKD. CDR3 size: 16 residues. V lost 2 bases, J lost 5 bases, and 15 bases lay in between. CDR3 sequence (DNA): TGTGCCACCAGTGATTACTTTCCCGGGGCCAACAATGAGCAGTTCTTC. It specifies CATSDYFPGANNEQFF.

The chain has TRBV12-3 or TRBV12-4 and TRBJ1-3; TRBD1 aligns across 9 bases. The length of the CDR3 is 17 residues. The V gene end was trimmed by 7 bases and the J gene end by 4 bases; junction bases not matched to a gene: 14. The CDR3 is CASTVIYRGRFGNTIYF. CDR3 bases: TGTGCCAGCACCGTTATATACAGGGGGCGGTTCGGAAACACCATATATTTT.

Ten or more counts support this clonotype. CDR3 sequence reads: CASSERATYGYTF. The CDR3 DNA sequence: TGTGCCAGCAGTGAAAGGGCCACCTATGGCTACACCTTC. The V call is TRBV25-1, the J call TRBJ1-2; D is ambiguous. The CDR3 totals 13 residues. Between the trimmed V and J ends, which lost 2 bases and 4 bases, there was a span of 8 bases. The germline V gene has CDR1 MGHDK and CDR2 SYGVNS.

In this sample, this clonotype turned up a few times. V usage is TRBV10-3 and J usage is TRBJ1-2; 11 nucleotides align to TRBD1. The CDR3 extends over 14 amino acids. V lost 3 bases to trimming and J lost 8 bases; unmatched junction nucleotides: 5. Germline CDR1 ENHRY, CDR2 SYGVKD. In DNA, the CDR3 is TGTGCCATCAGTGACTACGGGACAGGGGGGGGCTACACCTTC. This encodes CAISDYGTGGGYTF.

The CDR3 region is CASSLRGGTSSTDTQYF. The CDR3 DNA reads TGTGCCAGCAGCTTAAGGGGAGGGACTAGCAGCACAGATACGCAGTATTTT. This chain joins TRBV7-2 and TRBJ2-3, with TRBD2 matching 9 bases. The germline CDR1 and CDR2 sequences are SGHTA and FQGNSA. CDR3 length: 17 residues. Losses at the gene ends were 2 bases for V and 0 bases for J; bases not matched to a gene: 6.

This clonotype has a handful of counts. The rearrangement links TRBV2 to TRBJ2-1; TRBD2 matches at 8 bases. The V gene end was trimmed by 7 bases and the J gene end by 4 bases; junction bases not matched to a gene: 3. Per germline, CDR1 SNHLY and CDR2 FYNNEI. The CDR3 has 13 amino acids. CDR3 sequence (DNA): TGTGCCAGCAAAGAGCGGGAGTACAATGAGCAGTTCTTC. Its translation is CASKEREYNEQFF.

The table lists this clonotype with a few counts. The chain combines TRBV11-2 with TRBJ1-2, with D uncertain. The CDR3 covers 16 residues. V was clipped by 0 bases and J by 2 bases, with 13 bases between them. CDR1 is SGHAT and CDR2 is FQNNGV in the germline V gene. CDR3 DNA: TGTGCCAGCAGCTTAGACCGGTTTACAGTGAACTATGGCTACACCTTC. Its protein product is CASSLDRFTVNYGYTF.